The entry that follows covers one T cell receptor beta chain sequence. Its specificity is not known. The CDR3 extends over 14 amino acids. V was trimmed by 1 base and J by 1 base, leaving 4 bases between them. Germline CDR1 reads LNHNV; CDR2 reads YYDKDF (reference sequence). This specimen belongs to a study of cytomegalovirus exposure and HLA in healthy donors. Study conclusions and caveats: The study carried out a later analysis of TCR beta sequences. It associated under 20,000 of them with specific HLA alleles at a false discovery rate of 0.05. Earlier results showed most TCR beta V segments being productive about 87% or about 30% of the time.

Use of 60 Vbeta and 13 Jbeta primers characterized the PCR. Repertoires were generated with immunoSEQ multiplex PCR, while TCRdb's copy carries only in-frame clones and drops some. The sample lists approximately 110,000 clones; 70% to 80% were seen once. The donors gave bone marrow, and they were healthy. The chain has TRBV15 and TRBJ1-4; D is ambiguous. The clonotype originates from a woman in her forties in good health and CMV-seropositive. Sequences were obtained from PBMCs. The CDR3 DNA follows: TGTGCCACCAGCAGAGGCAGAACTAATGAAAAACTGTTTTTT. Encoded protein: CATSRGRTNEKLFF. The complete variable domain, with remaining parts taken from reference TRBV15 and TRBJ1-4, reads DAMVIQNPRYQVTQFGKPVTLSCSQTLNHNVMYWYQQKSSQAPKLLFHYYDKDFNNEADTPDNFQSRRPNTSFCFLDIRSPGLGDTAMYLCATSRGRTNEKLFFGSGTQLSVL.